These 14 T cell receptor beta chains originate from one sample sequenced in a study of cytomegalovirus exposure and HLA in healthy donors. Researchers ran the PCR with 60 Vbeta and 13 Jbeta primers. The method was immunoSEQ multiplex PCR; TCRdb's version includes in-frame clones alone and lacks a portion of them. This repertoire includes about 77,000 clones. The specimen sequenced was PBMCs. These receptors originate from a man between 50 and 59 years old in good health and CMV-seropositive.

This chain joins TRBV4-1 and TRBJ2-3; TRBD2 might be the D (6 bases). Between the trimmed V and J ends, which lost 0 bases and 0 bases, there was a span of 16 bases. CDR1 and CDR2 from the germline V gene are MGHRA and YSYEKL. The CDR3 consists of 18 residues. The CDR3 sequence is CASSQEILVEGSTDTQYF. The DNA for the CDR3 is TGCGCCAGCAGCCAAGAGATCTTAGTGGAGGGGAGCACAGATACGCAGTATTTT.

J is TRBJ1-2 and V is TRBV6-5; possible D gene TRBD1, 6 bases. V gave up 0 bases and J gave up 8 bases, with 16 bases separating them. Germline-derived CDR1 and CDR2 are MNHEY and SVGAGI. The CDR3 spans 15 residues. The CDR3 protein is CASSYSAAGVNGYTF. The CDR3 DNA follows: TGTGCCAGCAGTTACTCGGCGGCAGGGGTCAACGGCTACACCTTC.

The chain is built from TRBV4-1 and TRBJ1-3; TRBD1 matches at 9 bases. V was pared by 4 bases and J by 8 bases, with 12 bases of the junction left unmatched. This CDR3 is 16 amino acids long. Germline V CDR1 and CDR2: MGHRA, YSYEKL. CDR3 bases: TGCGCCAGCAGCCTAGGGTGGGGACAGGGAATAGACACCATATATTTT. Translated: CASSLGWGQGIDTIYF.

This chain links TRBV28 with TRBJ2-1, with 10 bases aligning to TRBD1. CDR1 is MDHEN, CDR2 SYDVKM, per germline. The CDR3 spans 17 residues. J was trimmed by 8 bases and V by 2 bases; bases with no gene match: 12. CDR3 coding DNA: TGTGCCAGCAGTTTAGTTCGACAGGGGGCGTTAATCGATGAGCAGTTCTTC. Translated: CASSLVRQGALIDEQFF.

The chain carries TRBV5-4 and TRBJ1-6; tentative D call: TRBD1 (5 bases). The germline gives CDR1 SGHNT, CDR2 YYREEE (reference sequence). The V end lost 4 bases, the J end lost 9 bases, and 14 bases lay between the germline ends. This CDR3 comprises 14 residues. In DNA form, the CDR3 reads TGTGCCAGCAGCCCCGACGGGGGTGGTTCACCCCTCCACTTT. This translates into CASSPDGGGSPLHF.

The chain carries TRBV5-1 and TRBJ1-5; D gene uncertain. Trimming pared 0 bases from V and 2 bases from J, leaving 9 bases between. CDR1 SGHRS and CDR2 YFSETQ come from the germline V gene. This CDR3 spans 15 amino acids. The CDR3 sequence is CASSLGFGGNQPQHF. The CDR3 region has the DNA TGCGCCAGCAGCTTGGGGTTCGGTGGCAATCAGCCCCAGCATTTT.

CDR3 bases: TGTGCCAGCAGCCTCGGACAGCCCAATCAGCCCCAGCATTTT. This codes for CASSLGQPNQPQHF. This chain connects TRBV7-2 to TRBJ1-5, with a possible D match to TRBD1 (6 bases). The CDR3 loop spans 14 amino acids. Germline CDR1 reads SGHTA; CDR2 reads FQGNSA. Trimming shortened V by 5 bases and J by 3 bases, and 11 bases separated the two germline ends.

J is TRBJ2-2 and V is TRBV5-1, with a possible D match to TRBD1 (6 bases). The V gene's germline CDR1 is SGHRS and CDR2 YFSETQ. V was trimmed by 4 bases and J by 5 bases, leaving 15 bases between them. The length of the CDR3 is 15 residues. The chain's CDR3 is CASSPSTQGTGELFF. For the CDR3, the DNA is TGCGCCAGCAGCCCATCAACTCAGGGGACCGGGGAGCTGTTTTTT.

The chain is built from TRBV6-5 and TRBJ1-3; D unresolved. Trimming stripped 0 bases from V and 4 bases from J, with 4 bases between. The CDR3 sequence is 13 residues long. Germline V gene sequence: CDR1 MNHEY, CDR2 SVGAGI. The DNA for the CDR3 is TGTGCCAGCAGTTACTCCGCGGGAAACACCATATATTTT. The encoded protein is CASSYSAGNTIYF.

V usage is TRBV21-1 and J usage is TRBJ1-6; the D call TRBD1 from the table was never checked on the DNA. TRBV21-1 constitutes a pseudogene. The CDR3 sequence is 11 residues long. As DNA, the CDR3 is TGTGCCAGCAGCAAAATGGCCCCCCTCCACTTT. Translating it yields CASSKMAPLHF.

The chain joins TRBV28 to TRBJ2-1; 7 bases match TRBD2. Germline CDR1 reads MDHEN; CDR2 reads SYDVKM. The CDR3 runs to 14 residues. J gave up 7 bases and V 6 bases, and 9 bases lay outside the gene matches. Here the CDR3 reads CASSPPERGNEQFF. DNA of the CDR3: TGTGCCAGCAGCCCCCCCGAGCGGGGAAATGAGCAGTTCTTC. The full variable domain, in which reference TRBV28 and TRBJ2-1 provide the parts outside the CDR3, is DVKVTQSSRYLVKRTGEKVFLECVQDMDHENMFWYRQDPGLGLRLIYFSYDVKMKEKGDIPEGYSVSREKKERFSLILESASTNQTSMYLCASSPPERGNEQFFGPGTRLTVL.

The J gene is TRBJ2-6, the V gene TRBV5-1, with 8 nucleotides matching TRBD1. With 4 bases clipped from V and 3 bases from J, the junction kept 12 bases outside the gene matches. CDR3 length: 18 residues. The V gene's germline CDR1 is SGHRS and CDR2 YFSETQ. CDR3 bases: TGCGCCAGCAGCCAGCTGATGACAGGGGCTGATGGGGCCAACGTCCTGACTTTC. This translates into CASSQLMTGADGANVLTF. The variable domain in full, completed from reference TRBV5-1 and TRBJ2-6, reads KAGVTQTPRYLIKTRGQQVTLSCSPISGHRSVSWYQQTPGQGLQFLFEYFSETQRNKGNFPGRFSGRQFSNSRSEMNVSTLELGDSALYLCASSQLMTGADGANVLTFGAGSRLTVL.

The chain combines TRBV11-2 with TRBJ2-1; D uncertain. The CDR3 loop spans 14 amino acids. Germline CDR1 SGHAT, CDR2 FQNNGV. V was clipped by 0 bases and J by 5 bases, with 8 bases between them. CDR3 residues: CASSLDPSDNEQFF. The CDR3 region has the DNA TGTGCCAGCAGCTTAGATCCGTCGGACAATGAGCAGTTCTTC.

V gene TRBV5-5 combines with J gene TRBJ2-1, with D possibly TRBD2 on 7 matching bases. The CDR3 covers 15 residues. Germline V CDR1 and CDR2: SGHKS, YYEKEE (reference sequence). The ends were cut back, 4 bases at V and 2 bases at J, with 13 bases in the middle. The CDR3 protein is CASSPQGGAYNEQFF. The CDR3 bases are TGTGCCAGCAGCCCCCAAGGGGGGGCCTACAATGAGCAGTTCTTC.